Listed here are 29 T cell receptor beta chains from one sample, sequenced in a study of T cell responses to AZD1222 COVID-19 vaccine. Using immunoSEQ multiplex PCR, the repertoire was profiled, and TCRdb retains in-frame clones only, with some absent. The sample lists 150,000 or so clones; roughly 92% were seen once. Material: peripheral blood, obtained on day 0 of AZD1222 vaccination. These TCRs come from an adult in good health.

The chain joins TRBV5-1 to TRBJ1-6; 7 positions agree with TRBD1. With V trimmed by 9 bases and J by 6 bases, 12 bases remained unmatched. Germline V lookup: CDR1 SGHRS, CDR2 YFSETQ. The CDR3 covers 15 residues. The CDR3 protein is CATSREGQINSPLHF. CDR3 in DNA: TGCGCCACCTCGCGGGAGGGACAGATTAATTCACCCCTCCACTTT.

The J gene is TRBJ1-1, the V gene TRBV7-9; D not resolved. V dropped 0 bases and J dropped 3 bases, with 8 bases sitting between them. This CDR3 region has 14 residues. Germline V CDR1 and CDR2: SEHNR, FQNEAQ (reference sequence). The CDR3 reads CASSLAGLDTEAFF. The CDR3 DNA is TGTGCCAGCAGCTTAGCTGGCTTGGACACTGAAGCTTTCTTT.

V and J are TRBV7-2 and TRBJ1-6; D perhaps matches TRBD1 (5 bases). Germline CDR1 is SGHTA and CDR2 is FQGNSA. The CDR3 covers 15 residues. With 7 bases removed from V and 7 bases from J, the gap between germline ends came to 17 bases. The CDR3, as DNA: TGTGCCAGCAACTCGGGGACCACACGAAATTCACCCCTCCACTTT. This sequence encodes CASNSGTTRNSPLHF.

Only one count was recorded for this clone. The chain joins TRBV28 to TRBJ1-4, with a weak D call TRBD1 (5 bases). Trimming took off 11 bases at V and 9 bases at J, with 16 bases between the two ends. This CDR3 region has 12 residues. Germline V gene lookup returns CDR1 MDHEN and CDR2 SYDVKM. The CDR3: CAVDSGGKKLFF. The DNA of the CDR3 is TGTGCCGTAGACAGTGGTGGAAAAAAACTGTTTTTT. The full variable domain, completed using reference TRBV28 and TRBJ1-4, is DVKVTQSSRYLVKRTGEKVFLECVQDMDHENMFWYRQDPGLGLRLIYFSYDVKMKEKGDIPEGYSVSREKKERFSLILESASTNQTSMYLCAVDSGGKKLFFGSGTQLSVL.

The chain is built from TRBV27 and TRBJ1-2; 11 nucleotides agree with TRBD1. The CDR3 sequence is 13 residues long. V dropped 8 bases and J dropped 3; count of bases not matched to a gene: 2. CDR1 and CDR2 from the germline V gene are MNHEY and SMNVEV (reference sequence). CDR3 loop: CASGQGAYYGYTF. The CDR3 DNA follows: TGTGCCAGCGGACAGGGGGCTTACTATGGCTACACCTTC.

The chain joins TRBV7-2 to TRBJ2-3, with TRBD2 identical over 11 bases. V shed 1 base and J 4 bases; nucleotides not matched to a gene: 4. Germline values: CDR1 SGHTA, CDR2 FQGNSA. This CDR3 contains 16 residues. This CDR3 reads CASSLGLAGGADTQYF. In nucleotides, the CDR3 is TGTGCCAGCAGCTTAGGCCTAGCGGGGGGAGCAGATACGCAGTATTTT.

The CDR3 coding sequence is TGTGCCAGCAGTTTATTGACAGGGTCAGATCAGCCCCAGCATTTT. Its translation is CASSLLTGSDQPQHF. The chain couples TRBV28 to TRBJ1-5; TRBD1 aligns across 7 bases. CDR1 is MDHEN, CDR2 SYDVKM, per germline. The CDR3 length is 15 residues. V gave up 1 base and J gave up 5 bases; unmatched junction bases: 5.

This clone occurred once. The rearrangement links TRBV20-1 to TRBJ2-1, with 7 bases that match TRBD2. In germline, CDR1 is DFQATT, CDR2 SNEGSKA (reference sequence). The CDR3 has 14 amino acids. Trimming removed 3 bases from V and 3 bases from J; junction bases left unmatched: 5. CDR3 bases: TGCAGTGCTAGTTCCGCGGGGGACTACAATGAGCAGTTCTTC. Amino acid sequence: CSASSAGDYNEQFF.

The rearrangement uses TRBV27 and TRBJ2-3; D unclear. The ends were cut back, 6 bases at V and 4 bases at J, with 14 bases in the middle. Germline assignment: CDR1 MNHEY and CDR2 SMNVEV (reference sequence). This CDR3 region has 14 residues. This chain's CDR3 is CASSSLHRADTQYF. DNA of the CDR3: TGTGCCAGCAGCTCCTTACACCGCGCAGATACGCAGTATTTT.

V gene TRBV5-4 combines with J gene TRBJ1-2; tentative D call: TRBD1 (6 bases). From germline, CDR1 is SGHNT and CDR2 YYREEE (reference sequence). V gave up 3 bases and J gave up 7 bases, with 16 bases separating them. CDR3 length: 14 amino acids. The CDR3 DNA reads as TGTGCCAGCAGCTCTGATCCACAGGGTATTGGCTACACCTTC. Translation: CASSSDPQGIGYTF.

This chain uses TRBV2 with TRBJ1-6, with 10 bases fitting TRBD1. Germline lookup yields CDR1 SNHLY and CDR2 FYNNEI. This CDR3 comprises 16 residues. V gave up 7 bases and J gave up 6 bases; unmatched junction bases: 9. CDR3 loop: CASIGTGAASNSPLHF. Here the CDR3 DNA reads TGTGCCAGCATCGGGACAGGGGCCGCGAGTAATTCACCCCTCCACTTT.

This chain uses TRBV19 with TRBJ2-7; D is unresolved. The germline gives CDR1 LNHDA, CDR2 SQIVND (reference sequence). V lost 0 bases and J 2 bases, leaving 11 bases between the germline ends. The CDR3 spans 15 residues. Written as DNA, the CDR3 is TGTGCCAGTAGTATAGATCGCCAGGCAGCCTACGAGCAGTACTTC. Translating gives CASSIDRQAAYEQYF.

The CDR3 here is CASSEAWATGPNSPLHF. The CDR3 DNA reads TGTGCCAGCAGTGAAGCGTGGGCAACCGGCCCGAATTCACCCCTCCACTTT. V usage is TRBV2 and J usage is TRBJ1-6; D call uncertain. The germline V and J ends were trimmed by 0 bases and 7 bases, with 16 bases remaining between them. The CDR3 contains 17 residues. Germline loops: CDR1 SNHLY, CDR2 FYNNEI.

The rearrangement uses TRBV6-5 and TRBJ2-3; the D gene is possibly TRBD2 (5 bases). Trimming shortened V by 0 bases and J by 5 bases, and 12 bases separated the two germline ends. Germline V gene data show CDR1 as MNHEY and CDR2 as SVGAGI. This CDR3 region has 15 residues. CDR3 nucleotides: TGTGCCAGCAGTTACTCTGGCGGTCGGGAAGATACGCAGTATTTT. It specifies CASSYSGGREDTQYF.

The chain links TRBV28 to TRBJ1-2, with no clear D. CDR3 length: 15 residues. The V and J ends lost 1 base and 0 bases respectively, with 9 bases between them. In germline, CDR1 is MDHEN, CDR2 SYDVKM. As DNA, the CDR3 is TGTGCCAGCAGTTTATCCGGCAGATCTAACTATGGCTACACCTTC. Translating it yields CASSLSGRSNYGYTF.

The chain carries TRBV6-1 and TRBJ2-6; the D gene is possibly TRBD1 (6 bases). The CDR3 covers 15 residues. V was shortened by 6 bases and J by 2 bases, with 11 bases between the two germline ends. Germline CDR1 is MNHNS and CDR2 is SASEGT. The CDR3 loop is CASSQTGTGANVLTF. In DNA form, the CDR3 reads TGTGCCAGCAGCCAAACAGGGACTGGGGCCAACGTCCTGACTTTC.

This clone was counted once. The V and J genes are TRBV7-2 and TRBJ1-1, with D possibly being TRBD1 (5 bases). The germline V gene has CDR1 SGHTA and CDR2 FQGNSA. The CDR3 has 15 amino acids. V was clipped by 1 base and J by 4 bases, with 13 bases between them. The DNA of the CDR3 is TGTGCCAGCAGCTTAGTTCCAGGGTTCAGCACTGAAGCTTTCTTT. This translates into CASSLVPGFSTEAFF.

CDR3 DNA: TGTGCCAGCAGTCTGGACGGGACATCTAGCACAGATACGCAGTATTTT. The encoded protein is CASSLDGTSSTDTQYF. The chain carries TRBV5-4 and TRBJ2-3; maybe TRBD1 (6 bases). Germline V gene data show CDR1 as SGHNT and CDR2 as YYREEE (reference sequence). V was pared by 5 bases and J by 0 bases, with 16 bases between. CDR3 length equals 16 residues.

This clone occurred a few times. The V and J genes are TRBV6-5 and TRBJ1-2; a weak D match, TRBD1 (6 bases). This CDR3 has 13 amino acids. V lost 2 bases to trimming and J lost 6 bases, with 10 bases between them. Germline V CDR1 and CDR2: MNHEY, SVGAGI. CDR3 nucleotides: TGTGCCAGCAGTTACAGGGGGAGGGATGGCTACACCTTC. Its translation is CASSYRGRDGYTF.

This chain uses TRBV6-2 or TRBV6-3 with TRBJ2-7; 9 nucleotides match TRBD2. Looked up from germline, CDR1 is MNHEY and CDR2 is SVGEGT. This CDR3 has 14 amino acids. The J segment lost 3 bases and the V segment lost 4 bases, leaving 4 bases of the junction unmatched. In nucleotides, the CDR3 is TGTGCCAGCAGTTCGGGACTAGCCTTCTACGAGCAGTACTTC. It yields the protein CASSSGLAFYEQYF.

In this sample, this clone is medium-sized. The J gene is TRBJ1-3, the V gene TRBV27; D gene unclear. The CDR3 extends over 15 amino acids. The germline V and J ends were trimmed by 0 bases and 0 bases, with 6 bases remaining between them. Germline CDR1 is MNHEY and CDR2 is SMNVEV (reference sequence). CDR3 sequence: CASSLSPSSGNTIYF. DNA for the CDR3: TGTGCCAGCAGTTTATCCCCGAGCTCTGGAAACACCATATATTTT.

This clone was detected once. This chain links TRBV14 with TRBJ1-2; possibly TRBD1 for D (5 bases). The length of the CDR3 is 14 residues. The V gene lost 1 base and the J gene lost 7 bases, with 13 bases spanning the gap. Germline CDR1 SGHDN, CDR2 FVKESK. The CDR3 is CASSQADSILGYTF. The CDR3 DNA sequence: TGTGCCAGCAGCCAAGCCGACAGTATTCTTGGCTACACCTTC. Full variable domain (missing parts from reference TRBV14 and TRBJ1-2): EAGVTQFPSHSVIEKGQTVTLRCDPISGHDNLYWYRRVMGKEIKFLLHFVKESKQDESGMPNNRFLAERTGGTYSTLKVQPAELEDSGVYFCASSQADSILGYTFGSGTRLTVV.

The chain carries TRBV3-1 (or the pseudogene TRBV3-2) and TRBJ2-1; D unclear. In germline, CDR1 is LGHDT, CDR2 YNNKEL (reference sequence). The CDR3 is 13 residues long. Trimming cost V 1 base and J 7 bases, with 8 bases left between them. CDR3 in DNA: TGTGCCAGCAGCCAAGTTAATGCTAATGAGCAGTTCTTC. Translating gives CASSQVNANEQFF.

V is TRBV11-2 and J is TRBJ1-1; D gene ambiguous. CDR1 is SGHAT, CDR2 FQNNGV, per germline. The V end was cut by 6 bases, the J end by 3 bases, with 17 bases between. The CDR3 is made up of 15 amino acids. CDR3 nucleotides: TGTGCCAGCAGTTATTCATGGGCCCGGGACACTGAAGCTTTCTTT. Residues: CASSYSWARDTEAFF.

Details on this clone: This specimen includes other DNA sequences encoding the same CDR3. This sequence joins TRBV18 and TRBJ1-1; D ambiguous. Trimming removed 2 bases from V and 3 bases from J, with 7 bases in between. Germline lookup yields CDR1 KGHSH and CDR2 LQKENI. This CDR3 is 13 amino acids long. The CDR3 sequence is CASSPGVDTEAFF. In DNA form, the CDR3 reads TGTGCCAGCTCACCAGGAGTCGACACTGAAGCTTTCTTT.

The genes are TRBV2 and TRBJ1-5; D is perhaps TRBD1 (6 bases). Germline V gene lookup returns CDR1 SNHLY and CDR2 FYNNEI. Deletions cut 5 bases from V and 3 bases from J, with 14 bases between. This CDR3 spans 15 amino acids. The CDR3 region has the DNA TGTGCCAGCAGTCTACTAGGACAGACCAATCAGCCCCAGCATTTT. Translation: CASSLLGQTNQPQHF.

The chain joins TRBV3-1 (or the pseudogene TRBV3-2) to TRBJ2-4; 7 bases are shared with TRBD1. Losses at the gene ends were 6 bases for V and 4 bases for J; bases not matched to a gene: 6. Germline-derived CDR1 and CDR2 are LGHDT and YNNKEL (reference sequence). The CDR3 is 14 amino acids. CDR3 in amino acids: CASSPTGEKNIQYF. The CDR3 region has the DNA TGTGCCAGCAGTCCTACAGGGGAGAAAAACATTCAGTACTTC.

The sample holds a few counts of this clone. V and J are TRBV2 and TRBJ2-5, with TRBD1 matching 9 bases. CDR3 length: 16 amino acids. Germline V CDR1 and CDR2: SNHLY, FYNNEI. The V and J ends lost 8 bases and 5 bases, in that order; junction bases with no gene match: 15. The CDR3 region has the DNA TGTGCCAGCGGAAGTTGGGTTAACAGGGGGCAGGAGACCCAGTACTTC. The encoded protein is CASGSWVNRGQETQYF.

The chain has TRBV28 and TRBJ2-4, with D hard to call. The CDR3 has 16 residues. Looked up from germline, CDR1 is MDHEN and CDR2 is SYDVKM. Trimming removed 5 bases from V and 2 bases from J, with 16 bases in between. The chain's CDR3 is CASSPGLGPTKNIQYF. As DNA, the CDR3 is TGTGCCAGCAGTCCTGGATTAGGCCCCACCAAAAACATTCAGTACTTC.